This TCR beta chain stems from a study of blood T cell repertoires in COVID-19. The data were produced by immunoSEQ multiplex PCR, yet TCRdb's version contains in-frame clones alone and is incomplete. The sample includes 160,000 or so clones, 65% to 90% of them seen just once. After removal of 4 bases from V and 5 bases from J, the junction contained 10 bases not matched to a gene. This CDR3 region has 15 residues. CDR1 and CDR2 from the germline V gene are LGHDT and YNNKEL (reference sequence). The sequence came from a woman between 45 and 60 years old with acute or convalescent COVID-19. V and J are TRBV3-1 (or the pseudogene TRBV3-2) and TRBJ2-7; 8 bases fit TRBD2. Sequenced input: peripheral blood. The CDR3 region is CASSPGAGGGNEQYF. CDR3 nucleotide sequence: TGTGCCAGCAGCCCGGGGGCGGGGGGCGGAAACGAGCAGTACTTC.